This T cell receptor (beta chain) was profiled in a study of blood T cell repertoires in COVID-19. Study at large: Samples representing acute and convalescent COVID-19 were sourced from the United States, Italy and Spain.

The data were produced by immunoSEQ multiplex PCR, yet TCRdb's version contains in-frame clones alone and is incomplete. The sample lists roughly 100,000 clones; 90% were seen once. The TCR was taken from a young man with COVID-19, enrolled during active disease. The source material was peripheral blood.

The CDR3 DNA follows: TGTGCCTGGAGTGTACTCCTGGCAGGGGTCACCGGGGAGCTGTTTTTT. It yields the protein CAWSVLLAGVTGELFF. The rearrangement links TRBV30 to TRBJ2-2, with D possibly matching TRBD1 (6 bases). Trimming cost V 0 bases and J 4 bases, with 15 bases left between them. From germline, CDR1 is GTSNPN and CDR2 SVGIG (reference sequence). The CDR3 consists of 16 residues.